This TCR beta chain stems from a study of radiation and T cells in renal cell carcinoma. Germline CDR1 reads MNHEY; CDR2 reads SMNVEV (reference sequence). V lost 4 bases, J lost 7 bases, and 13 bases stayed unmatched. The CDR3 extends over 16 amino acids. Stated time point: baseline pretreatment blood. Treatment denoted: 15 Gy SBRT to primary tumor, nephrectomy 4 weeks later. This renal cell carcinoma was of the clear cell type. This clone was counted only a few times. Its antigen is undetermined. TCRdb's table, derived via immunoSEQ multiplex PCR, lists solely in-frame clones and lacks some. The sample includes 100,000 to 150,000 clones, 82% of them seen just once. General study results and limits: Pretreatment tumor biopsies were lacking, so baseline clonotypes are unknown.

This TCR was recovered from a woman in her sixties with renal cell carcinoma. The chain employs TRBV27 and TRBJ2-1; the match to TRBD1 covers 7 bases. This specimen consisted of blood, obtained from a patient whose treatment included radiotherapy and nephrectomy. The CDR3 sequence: CASSSPTGDMLNEQFF. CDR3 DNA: TGTGCCAGCAGTTCGCCTACAGGGGATATGTTGAATGAGCAGTTCTTC.